This T cell receptor (beta chain) was documented in a study of blood T cell repertoires in COVID-19. Across the study: The samples span acute and convalescent COVID-19 from the United States, Italy and Spain. T cells, B-cell-depleted T cells, or PBMCs supplied cDNA or gDNA.

The CDR3 is 14 residues long. With V trimmed by 7 bases and J by 2 bases, 5 bases remained unmatched. Germline V gene sequence: CDR1 KGHDR, CDR2 SFDVKD. Those enrolled in Seattle joined during active infection and were followed longitudinally afterward. Source study methods: Estimation of nucleated cell counts was performed using reference gene primer amplification. The repertoire was sequenced with immunoSEQ multiplex PCR; TCRdb's copy has only in-frame clones and lacks some. V and J calls plus clone size are reproduced from that table; the DNA served to infer D and trimming. The table records about 390,000 clones, about 89% of them present only once.

This TCR was sampled from a woman aged 55 to 70 with COVID-19, enrolled during active disease. The sequenced sample was peripheral blood. The chain employs TRBV24-1 and TRBJ2-3; the match to TRBD1 covers 7 bases. As DNA, the CDR3 is TGTGCCACCAGCACGACAGGGTACACAGATACGCAGTATTTT. Translated, it gives CATSTTGYTDTQYF.